The 30 T cell receptor beta chains listed next were all sequenced from one sample in a study of blood T cell repertoires in COVID-19. Profiling relied on immunoSEQ multiplex PCR, and the TCRdb table lists in-frame clones only, not all of them. The profile shows 150,000 to 200,000 clones, 80% to 95% of them singletons. The sequenced sample was peripheral blood. The receptors stem from a man in his thirties or forties with COVID-19, enrolled during active disease.

J is TRBJ1-1 and V is TRBV10-3, with no clear D. Germline values: CDR1 ENHRY, CDR2 SYGVKD. The germline V and J ends were trimmed by 0 bases and 4 bases, with 12 bases remaining between them. The CDR3 contains 15 residues. Written as DNA, the CDR3 is TGTGCCATCAGTGAGTCGTATCCCGCGGTCACTGAAGCTTTCTTT. This sequence encodes CAISESYPAVTEAFF.

The chain couples TRBV11-2 to TRBJ2-7; maybe TRBD1 (5 bases). The germline V gene has CDR1 SGHAT and CDR2 FQNNGV. The CDR3 consists of 14 residues. Trimming removed 5 bases from V and 2 bases from J, with 13 bases in between. The DNA of the CDR3 is TGTGCCAGCAGCCCCCCAGGGCAGGCCTACGAGCAGTACTTC. The encoded protein is CASSPPGQAYEQYF.

CDR3 coding DNA: TGCGCCAGCATCACATATACACAAGATCCAACTAATGAAAAACTGTTTTTT. Translation gives CASITYTQDPTNEKLFF. The rearrangement links TRBV10-1 to TRBJ1-4; D gene ambiguous. Trimming stripped 7 bases from V and 0 bases from J, with 18 bases between. This CDR3 region has 17 residues. Per the germline V gene, CDR1 is WNHNN and CDR2 is SYGVQD (reference sequence).

V and J are TRBV9 and TRBJ1-3; perhaps TRBD1 as D (5 bases). The CDR3 has 18 amino acids. Trimming stripped 0 bases from V and 1 base from J, with 17 bases between. Germline assignment: CDR1 SGDLS and CDR2 YYNGEE. CDR3 sequence (DNA): TGTGCCAGCAGCGTAGGAGCACCCGGGACTCCTTCTGGAAACACCATATATTTT. Its translation: CASSVGAPGTPSGNTIYF. The complete variable domain, with remaining parts taken from reference TRBV9 and TRBJ1-3, reads DSGVTQTPKHLITATGQRVTLRCSPRSGDLSVYWYQQSLDQGLQFLIQYYNGEERAKGNILERFSAQQFPDLHSELNLSSLELGDSALYFCASSVGAPGTPSGNTIYFGEGSWLTVV.

The chain combines TRBV30 with TRBJ1-1; D gene ambiguous. The CDR3 is 11 amino acids. Germline-derived CDR1 and CDR2 are GTSNPN and SVGIG (reference sequence). Deletions cut 2 bases from V and 1 base from J, with 2 bases between. DNA of the CDR3: TGTGCCTGGAGTCGGAACACTGAAGCTTTCTTT. It translates to CAWSRNTEAFF.

V is TRBV18 and J is TRBJ2-7, with 9 bases matching TRBD2. CDR3 length equals 19 residues. The V gene end was trimmed by 0 bases and the J gene end by 2 bases; junction bases not matched to a gene: 14. The germline V gene encodes CDR1 KGHSH and CDR2 LQKENI. Here the CDR3 DNA reads TGTGCCAGCTCACCACCCCCGTCCCATTGGACTAGCGCCGCCTACGAGCAGTACTTC. This encodes CASSPPPSHWTSAAYEQYF. Together with reference TRBV18 and TRBJ2-7, the CDR3 gives the full variable domain: NAGVMQNPRHLVRRRGQEARLRCSPMKGHSHVYWYRQLPEEGLKFMVYLQKENIIDESGMPKERFSAEFPKEGPSILRIQQVVRGDSAAYFCASSPPPSHWTSAAYEQYFGPGTRLTVT.

The chain uses TRBV6-5 and TRBJ2-1, with D possibly being TRBD2 (6 bases). V lost 6 bases to trimming and J lost 10 bases, with 13 bases between them. This CDR3 has 12 residues. Germline CDR1 is MNHEY and CDR2 is SVGAGI. The CDR3 bases are TGTGCCAGCAGCCGCGTTGGGGGGGAGCAGTTCTTC. It encodes CASSRVGGEQFF.

The chain is built from TRBV28 and TRBJ1-2, with TRBD1 matching over 8 bases. The V and J ends lost 5 bases and 7 bases, in that order; junction bases with no gene match: 21. The CDR3 loop spans 18 amino acids. The germline V gene encodes CDR1 MDHEN and CDR2 SYDVKM. This CDR3 is CASSILSPSGGADGGYTF. CDR3 sequence (DNA): TGTGCCAGCAGTATCCTTAGTCCCTCAGGGGGCGCGGATGGTGGCTACACCTTC.

This clone showed up just once. The chain combines TRBV12-3 or TRBV12-4 with TRBJ1-1, with D possibly TRBD1 on 5 matching bases. The CDR3 runs 11 residues. V was pared by 6 bases and J by 8 bases, with 10 bases between. The CDR3 bases are TGTGCCAGCAGCCCACGGACAGAAGCTTTCTTT. Its protein product is CASSPRTEAFF.

The rearrangement joins TRBV20-1 to TRBJ2-2; D gene unclear. The CDR3 runs 12 residues. Germline V lookup: CDR1 DFQATT, CDR2 SNEGSKA (reference sequence). V was clipped by 3 bases and J by 3 bases, with 5 bases between them. The CDR3 loop reads CSASSDTGELFF. CDR3 DNA: TGCAGTGCTAGTTCTGACACCGGGGAGCTGTTTTTT.

Here the CDR3 DNA reads TGTGCCAGCAGCCAGAGCGGTGTGAATGAGCAGTTCTTC. Translation gives CASSQSGVNEQFF. The rearrangement uses TRBV7-8 and TRBJ2-1; tentatively, D is TRBD2 (5 bases). Germline CDR1 is SGHVS and CDR2 is FQNEAQ. The CDR3 is 13 amino acids. V shed 5 bases and J shed 7 bases, with 12 bases lying between them.

The rearrangement links TRBV28 to TRBJ2-2; no clear D. Trimming shortened V by 2 bases and J by 4 bases, and 11 bases separated the two germline ends. Germline CDR1 and CDR2: MDHEN and SYDVKM. CDR3 length: 15 amino acids. The CDR3 DNA reads as TGTGCCAGCAGTTTACCGCTGACAATCACCGGGGAGCTGTTTTTT. This sequence encodes CASSLPLTITGELFF. The whole variable domain, filled in from reference TRBV28 and TRBJ2-2, reads DVKVTQSSRYLVKRTGEKVFLECVQDMDHENMFWYRQDPGLGLRLIYFSYDVKMKEKGDIPEGYSVSREKKERFSLILESASTNQTSMYLCASSLPLTITGELFFGEGSRLTVL.

The V call is TRBV6-5, the J call TRBJ1-4, with TRBD1 matching over 8 bases. Losses at the gene ends were 6 bases for V and 5 bases for J; bases not matched to a gene: 8. In germline, CDR1 is MNHEY, CDR2 SVGAGI. The CDR3 runs 15 residues. The CDR3, as DNA: TGTGCCAGCAGCCTGAACCGGGACAGGAATGAAAAACTGTTTTTT. Amino acid sequence: CASSLNRDRNEKLFF.

V is TRBV10-3 and J is TRBJ2-2, with 9 bases matching TRBD1. In germline, CDR1 is ENHRY, CDR2 SYGVKD. The ends lost 3 bases at V and 6 bases at J; junction bases unmatched: 17. The length of the CDR3 is 19 residues. The CDR3 here is CAISDPKTGGIFMAGELFF. The CDR3 DNA reads as TGTGCCATCAGTGATCCAAAGACAGGGGGTATTTTCATGGCCGGGGAGCTGTTTTTT.

This clone was detected only once. The V call is TRBV7-2, the J call TRBJ2-7, with D tentatively TRBD2 (6 bases). The CDR3 is 14 amino acids. Trimming took off 6 bases at V and 1 base at J, with 13 bases between the two ends. Germline CDR1 SGHTA, CDR2 FQGNSA. CDR3 sequence (DNA): TGTGCCAGCAGTCCCTATCGGGGGTCCTACGAGCAGTACTTC. Translating gives CASSPYRGSYEQYF.

This chain links TRBV7-8 with TRBJ2-1; D remains ambiguous. Germline V gene lookup returns CDR1 SGHVS and CDR2 FQNEAQ. Trimming stripped 1 base from V and 4 bases from J, with 14 bases between. The CDR3 is 16 residues long. CDR3 sequence reads: CASSLDERRDYNEQFF. CDR3 nucleotide sequence: TGTGCCAGCAGCTTAGATGAGCGCCGAGATTACAATGAGCAGTTCTTC.

The rearrangement links TRBV3-1 (or the pseudogene TRBV3-2) to TRBJ1-2; 8 positions agree with TRBD1. Germline trimming cut 4 bases from V and 5 bases from J; bases unmatched to any gene: 15. This CDR3 contains 17 residues. Germline V CDR1 and CDR2: LGHDT, YNNKEL (reference sequence). The CDR3 bases are TGTGCCAGCAGCCCCACCTCGAGTGGACAGGGTCATTATGGCTACACCTTC. Its translation: CASSPTSSGQGHYGYTF.

J is TRBJ2-7 and V is TRBV5-1, with 9 bases fitting TRBD1. CDR3 length: 17 amino acids. V was clipped by 0 bases and J by 2 bases; unmatched bases: 9. Germline CDR1 is SGHRS and CDR2 is YFSETQ. In DNA form, the CDR3 reads TGCGCCAGCAGCTTGGGACAGGGGGAAGGGAAAGCCTACGAGCAGTACTTC. It is translated as CASSLGQGEGKAYEQYF.

This clone appeared a few times. V is TRBV24-1 and J is TRBJ1-1; 9 bases are a match to TRBD1. The CDR3 has 15 amino acids. Germline V gives CDR1 KGHDR, CDR2 SFDVKD. J was trimmed by 2 bases and V by 7 bases; bases with no gene match: 7. CDR3 in DNA: TGTGCCACCAGGGGAAGGGACAGGGTTAACACTGAAGCTTTCTTT. Amino acid sequence: CATRGRDRVNTEAFF.

The genes are TRBV18 and TRBJ2-3; TRBD1 agrees at 8 bases. This CDR3 contains 19 residues. Trimming removed 1 base from V and 6 bases from J; junction bases left unmatched: 18. CDR1 and CDR2 (germline): KGHSH, LQKENI. The CDR3 reads CASSPLEGFVDRGGDTQYF. Here the CDR3 DNA reads TGTGCCAGCTCACCACTGGAGGGTTTTGTCGACAGGGGTGGGGATACGCAGTATTTT.

V is TRBV4-3 and J is TRBJ2-1; a weak D match, TRBD2 (6 bases). Trimming removed 3 bases from V and 10 bases from J, with 13 bases in between. This CDR3 is built from 13 residues. In germline, CDR1 is LGHNA, CDR2 YSLEER. The CDR3 loop reads CASSQARESEQFF. The CDR3 DNA is TGCGCCAGCAGCCAGGCTCGGGAGAGCGAGCAGTTCTTC.

The rearrangement links TRBV7-2 to TRBJ2-2; no firm D call. The CDR3 extends over 18 amino acids. Trimming stripped 4 bases from V and 2 bases from J, with 20 bases between. The germline V gene encodes CDR1 SGHTA and CDR2 FQGNSA. DNA for the CDR3: TGTGCCAGCAGCTATAGCCACCCCTGGCTAGTTAACACCGGGGAGCTGTTTTTT. Translating gives CASSYSHPWLVNTGELFF.

The V gene is TRBV7-2, the J gene TRBJ1-2, with TRBD1 matching over 10 bases. With 5 bases clipped from V and 5 bases from J, the junction kept 8 bases outside the gene matches. CDR3 length equals 15 residues. Germline CDR1 is SGHTA and CDR2 is FQGNSA. CDR3 amino acids: CASSQRQGAVYGYTF. The CDR3, as DNA: TGTGCCAGCAGCCAAAGACAGGGGGCGGTTTATGGCTACACCTTC. Looking up the rest from reference TRBV7-2 and TRBJ1-2 gives the full variable domain: GAGVSQSPSNKVTEKGKDVELRCDPISGHTALYWYRQSLGQGLEFLIYFQGNSAPDKSGLPSDRFSAERTGGSVSTLTIQRTQQEDSAVYLCASSQRQGAVYGYTFGSGTRLTVV.

The CDR3 here is CASSSDRGSTEAFF. The CDR3 bases are TGTGCCAGCAGTTCGGACAGGGGCTCCACTGAAGCTTTCTTT. The chain is built from TRBV2 and TRBJ1-1; 9 bases map to TRBD1. This CDR3 is 14 amino acids long. Germline loops: CDR1 SNHLY, CDR2 FYNNEI. The trim removed 5 bases at V and 4 bases at J, leaving 5 bases unmatched.

J is TRBJ1-5 and V is TRBV11-2; perhaps TRBD1 as D (5 bases). Trimming stripped 1 base from V and 5 bases from J, with 6 bases between. This CDR3 has 13 amino acids. From germline, CDR1 is SGHAT and CDR2 FQNNGV. This CDR3 reads CASSLVGDQPQHF. The CDR3 coding sequence is TGTGCCAGCAGCTTAGTAGGGGATCAGCCCCAGCATTTT. Full variable domain (missing parts from reference TRBV11-2 and TRBJ1-5): EAGVAQSPRYKIIEKRQSVAFWCNPISGHATLYWYQQILGQGPKLLIQFQNNGVVDDSQLPKDRFSAERLKGVDSTLKIQPAKLEDSAVYLCASSLVGDQPQHFGDGTRLSIL.

The V call is TRBV6-4, the J call TRBJ1-1, with no clear D. Germline-derived CDR1 and CDR2 are MRHNA and SNTAGT. The CDR3 spans 12 residues. Trimming took off 2 bases at V and 4 bases at J, with 5 bases between the two ends. CDR3 sequence: CASSDGVTEAFF. DNA for the CDR3: TGTGCCAGCAGTGACGGAGTCACTGAAGCTTTCTTT.

The rearrangement joins TRBV7-2 to TRBJ1-4; tentatively, D is TRBD1 (5 bases). V dropped 1 base and J dropped 4 bases, with 10 bases sitting between them. This CDR3 region has 15 residues. The germline CDR1 and CDR2 sequences are SGHTA and FQGNSA. In nucleotides, the CDR3 is TGTGCCAGCAGCTTAGTCAGACAGAATAATGAAAAACTGTTTTTT. Residues: CASSLVRQNNEKLFF. The full variable domain, with the rest looked up from reference TRBV7-2 and TRBJ1-4, is GAGVSQSPSNKVTEKGKDVELRCDPISGHTALYWYRQSLGQGLEFLIYFQGNSAPDKSGLPSDRFSAERTGGSVSTLTIQRTQQEDSAVYLCASSLVRQNNEKLFFGSGTQLSVL.

This clone was counted once. This chain uses TRBV18 with TRBJ1-1; perhaps TRBD1 as D (6 bases). The CDR3 length is 14 residues. V was pared by 3 bases and J by 1 base, with 9 bases between. Germline assignment: CDR1 KGHSH and CDR2 LQKENI. CDR3 nucleotides: TGTGCCAGCTCACCTCAGACAGGGAACACTGAAGCTTTCTTT. Protein: CASSPQTGNTEAFF. Combining the CDR3 with reference TRBV18 and TRBJ1-1 gives the whole variable domain NAGVMQNPRHLVRRRGQEARLRCSPMKGHSHVYWYRQLPEEGLKFMVYLQKENIIDESGMPKERFSAEFPKEGPSILRIQQVVRGDSAAYFCASSPQTGNTEAFFGQGTRLTVV.

This clone was detected only once. The chain uses TRBV6-2 or TRBV6-3 and TRBJ2-7; TRBD2 agrees at 7 bases. The ends lost 6 bases at V and 1 base at J; junction bases unmatched: 3. CDR1 MNHEY and CDR2 SVGEGT come from the germline V gene. This CDR3 spans 13 amino acids. The CDR3 DNA reads as TGTGCCAGCAGCACGGGGGGTTCCTACGAGCAGTACTTC. Translated: CASSTGGSYEQYF.

This chain joins TRBV19 and TRBJ1-2, with D tentatively TRBD1 (5 bases). The V and J ends lost 5 bases and 4 bases respectively, with 8 bases between them. CDR3 length: 12 amino acids. CDR1 and CDR2 from the germline V gene are LNHDA and SQIVND (reference sequence). The CDR3 here is CASSYRIYGYTF. CDR3 DNA sequence: TGTGCCAGTAGTTACAGGATCTATGGCTACACCTTC. The full variable domain, with the rest looked up from reference TRBV19 and TRBJ1-2, is DGGITQSPKYLFRKEGQNVTLSCEQNLNHDAMYWYRQDPGQGLRLIYYSQIVNDFQKGDIAEGYSVSREKKESFPLTVTSAQKNPTAFYLCASSYRIYGYTFGSGTRLTVV.